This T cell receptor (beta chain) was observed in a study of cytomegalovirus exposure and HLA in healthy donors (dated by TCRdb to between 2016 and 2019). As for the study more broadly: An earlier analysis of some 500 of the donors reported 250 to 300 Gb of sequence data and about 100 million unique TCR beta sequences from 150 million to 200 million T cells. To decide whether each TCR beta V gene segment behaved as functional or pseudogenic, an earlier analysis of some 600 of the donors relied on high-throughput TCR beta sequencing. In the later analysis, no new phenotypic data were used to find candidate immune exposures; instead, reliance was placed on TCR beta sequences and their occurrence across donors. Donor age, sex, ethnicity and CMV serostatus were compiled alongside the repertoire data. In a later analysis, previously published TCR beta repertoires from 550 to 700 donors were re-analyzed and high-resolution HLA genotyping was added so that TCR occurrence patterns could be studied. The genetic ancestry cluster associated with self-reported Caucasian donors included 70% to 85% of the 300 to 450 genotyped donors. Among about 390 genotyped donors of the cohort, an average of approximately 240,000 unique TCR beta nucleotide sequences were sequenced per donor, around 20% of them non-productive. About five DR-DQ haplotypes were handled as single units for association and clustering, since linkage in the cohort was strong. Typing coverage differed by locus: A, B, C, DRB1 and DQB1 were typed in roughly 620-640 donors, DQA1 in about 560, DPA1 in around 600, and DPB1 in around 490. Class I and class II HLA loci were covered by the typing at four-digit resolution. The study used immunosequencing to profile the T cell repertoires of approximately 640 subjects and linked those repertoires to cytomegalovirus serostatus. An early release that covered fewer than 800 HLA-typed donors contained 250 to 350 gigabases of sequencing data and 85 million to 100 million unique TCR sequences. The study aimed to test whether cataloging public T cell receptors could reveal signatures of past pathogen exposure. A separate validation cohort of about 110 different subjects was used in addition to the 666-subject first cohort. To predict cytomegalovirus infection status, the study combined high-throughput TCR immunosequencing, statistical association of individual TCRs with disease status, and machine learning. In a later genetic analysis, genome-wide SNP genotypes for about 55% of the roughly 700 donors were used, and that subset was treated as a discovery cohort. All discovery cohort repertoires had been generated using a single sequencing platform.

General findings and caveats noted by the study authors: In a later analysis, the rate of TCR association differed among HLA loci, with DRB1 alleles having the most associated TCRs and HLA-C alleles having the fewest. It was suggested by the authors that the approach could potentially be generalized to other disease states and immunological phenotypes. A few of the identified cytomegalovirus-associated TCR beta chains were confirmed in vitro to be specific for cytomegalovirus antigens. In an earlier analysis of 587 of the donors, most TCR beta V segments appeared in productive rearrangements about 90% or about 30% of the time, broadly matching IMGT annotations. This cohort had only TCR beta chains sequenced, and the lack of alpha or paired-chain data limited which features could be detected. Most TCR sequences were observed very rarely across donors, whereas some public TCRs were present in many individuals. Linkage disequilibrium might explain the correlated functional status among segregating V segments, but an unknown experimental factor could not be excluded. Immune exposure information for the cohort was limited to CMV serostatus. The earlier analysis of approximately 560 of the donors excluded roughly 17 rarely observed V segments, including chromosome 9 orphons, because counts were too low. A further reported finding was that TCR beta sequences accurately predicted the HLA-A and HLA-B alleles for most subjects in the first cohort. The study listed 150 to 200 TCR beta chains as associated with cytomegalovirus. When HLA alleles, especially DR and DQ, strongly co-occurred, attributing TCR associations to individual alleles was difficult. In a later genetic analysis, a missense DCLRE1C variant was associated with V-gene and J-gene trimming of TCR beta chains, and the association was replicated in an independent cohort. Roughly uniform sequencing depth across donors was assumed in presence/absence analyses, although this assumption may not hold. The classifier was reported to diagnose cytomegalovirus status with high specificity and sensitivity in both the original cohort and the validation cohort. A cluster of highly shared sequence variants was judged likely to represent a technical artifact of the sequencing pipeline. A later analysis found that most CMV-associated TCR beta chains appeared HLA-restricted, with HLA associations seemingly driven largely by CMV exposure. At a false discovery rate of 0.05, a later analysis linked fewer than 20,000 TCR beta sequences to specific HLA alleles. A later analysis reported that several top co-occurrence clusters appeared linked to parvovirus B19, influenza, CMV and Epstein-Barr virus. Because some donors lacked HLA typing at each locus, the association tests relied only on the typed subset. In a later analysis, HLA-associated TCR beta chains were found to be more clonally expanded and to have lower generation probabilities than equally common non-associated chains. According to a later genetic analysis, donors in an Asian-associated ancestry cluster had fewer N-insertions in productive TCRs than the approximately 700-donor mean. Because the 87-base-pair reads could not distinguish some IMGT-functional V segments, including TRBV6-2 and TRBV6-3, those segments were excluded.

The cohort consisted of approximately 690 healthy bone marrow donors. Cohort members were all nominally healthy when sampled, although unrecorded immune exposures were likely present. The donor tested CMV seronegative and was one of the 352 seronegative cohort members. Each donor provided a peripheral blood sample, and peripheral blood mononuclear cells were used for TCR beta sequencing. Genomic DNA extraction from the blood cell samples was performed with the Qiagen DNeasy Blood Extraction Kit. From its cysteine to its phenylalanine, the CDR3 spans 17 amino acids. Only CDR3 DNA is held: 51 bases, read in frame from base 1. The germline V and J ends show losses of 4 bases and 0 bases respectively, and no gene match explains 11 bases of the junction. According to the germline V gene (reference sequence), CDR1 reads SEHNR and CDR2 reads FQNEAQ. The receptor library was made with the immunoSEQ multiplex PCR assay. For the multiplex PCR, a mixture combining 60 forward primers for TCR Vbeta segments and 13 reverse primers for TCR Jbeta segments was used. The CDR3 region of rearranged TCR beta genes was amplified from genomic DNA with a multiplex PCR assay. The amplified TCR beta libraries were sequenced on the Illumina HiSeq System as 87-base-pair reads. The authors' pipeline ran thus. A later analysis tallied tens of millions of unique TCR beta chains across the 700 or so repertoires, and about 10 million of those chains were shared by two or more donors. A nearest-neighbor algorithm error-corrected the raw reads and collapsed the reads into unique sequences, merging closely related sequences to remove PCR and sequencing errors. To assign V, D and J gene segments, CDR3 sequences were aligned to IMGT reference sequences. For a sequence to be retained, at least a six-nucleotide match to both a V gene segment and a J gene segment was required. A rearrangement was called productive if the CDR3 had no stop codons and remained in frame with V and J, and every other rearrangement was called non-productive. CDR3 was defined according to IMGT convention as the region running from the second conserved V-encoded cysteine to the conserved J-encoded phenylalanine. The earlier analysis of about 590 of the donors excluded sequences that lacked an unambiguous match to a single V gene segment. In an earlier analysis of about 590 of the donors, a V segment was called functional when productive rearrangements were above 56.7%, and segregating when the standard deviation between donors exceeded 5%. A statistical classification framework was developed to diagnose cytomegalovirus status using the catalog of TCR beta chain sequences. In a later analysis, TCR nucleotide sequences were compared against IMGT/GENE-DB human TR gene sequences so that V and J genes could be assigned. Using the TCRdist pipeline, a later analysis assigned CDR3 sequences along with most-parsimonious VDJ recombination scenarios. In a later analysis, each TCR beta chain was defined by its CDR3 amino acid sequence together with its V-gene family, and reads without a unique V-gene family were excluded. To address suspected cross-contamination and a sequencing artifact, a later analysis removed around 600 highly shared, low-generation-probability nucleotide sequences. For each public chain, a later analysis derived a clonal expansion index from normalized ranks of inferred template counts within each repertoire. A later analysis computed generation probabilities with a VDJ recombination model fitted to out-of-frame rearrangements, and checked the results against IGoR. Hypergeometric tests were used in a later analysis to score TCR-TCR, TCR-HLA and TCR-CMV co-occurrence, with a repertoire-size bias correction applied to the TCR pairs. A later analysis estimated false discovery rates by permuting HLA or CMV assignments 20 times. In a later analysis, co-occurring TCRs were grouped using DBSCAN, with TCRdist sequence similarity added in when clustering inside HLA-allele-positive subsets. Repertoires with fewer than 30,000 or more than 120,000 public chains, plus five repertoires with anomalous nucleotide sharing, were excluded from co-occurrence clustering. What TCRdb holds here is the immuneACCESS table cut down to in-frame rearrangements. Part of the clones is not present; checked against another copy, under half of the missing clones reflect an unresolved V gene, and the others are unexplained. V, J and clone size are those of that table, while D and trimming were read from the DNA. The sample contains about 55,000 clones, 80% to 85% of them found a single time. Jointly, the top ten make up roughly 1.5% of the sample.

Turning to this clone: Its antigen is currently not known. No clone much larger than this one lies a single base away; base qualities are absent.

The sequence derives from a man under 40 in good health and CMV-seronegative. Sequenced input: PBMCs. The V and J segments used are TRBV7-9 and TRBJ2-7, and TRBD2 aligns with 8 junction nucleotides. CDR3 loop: CASSSLGAGGSSYEQYF. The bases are TGTGCCAGCAGCTCCCTGGGTGCGGGGGGAAGCTCCTACGAGCAGTACTTC.